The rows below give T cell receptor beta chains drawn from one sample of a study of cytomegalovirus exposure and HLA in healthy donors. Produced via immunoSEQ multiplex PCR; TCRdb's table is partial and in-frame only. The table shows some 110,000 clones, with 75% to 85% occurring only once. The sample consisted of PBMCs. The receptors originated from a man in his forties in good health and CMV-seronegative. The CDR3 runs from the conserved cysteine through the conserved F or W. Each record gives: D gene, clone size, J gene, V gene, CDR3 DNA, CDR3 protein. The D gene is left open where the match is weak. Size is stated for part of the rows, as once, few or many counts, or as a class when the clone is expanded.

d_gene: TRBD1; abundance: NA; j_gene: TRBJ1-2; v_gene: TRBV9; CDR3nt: TGTGCCAGCAGCGCACGACAGGGCCAAAACTATGGCTACACCTTC; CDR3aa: CASSARQGQNYGYTF
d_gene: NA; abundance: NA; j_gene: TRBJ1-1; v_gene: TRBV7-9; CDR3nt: NA; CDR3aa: CASTPTVLREAFF
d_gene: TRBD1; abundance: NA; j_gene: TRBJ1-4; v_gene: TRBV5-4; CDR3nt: TGTGCCAGCAGTCAACAGGGGAATAATGAAAAACTGTTTTTT; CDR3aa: CASSQQGNNEKLFF
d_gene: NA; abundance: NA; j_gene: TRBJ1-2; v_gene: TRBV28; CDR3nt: TGTGCCAGCAGTTTATCCAATTATGGCTACACCTTC; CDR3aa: CASSLSNYGYTF
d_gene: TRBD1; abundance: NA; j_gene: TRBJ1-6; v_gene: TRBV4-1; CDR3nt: TGCGCCAGCAGCCAGGACCAGACAGGGAGGAATTCACCCCTCCACTTT; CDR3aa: CASSQDQTGRNSPLHF
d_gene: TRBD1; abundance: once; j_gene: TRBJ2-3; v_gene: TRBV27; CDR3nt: TGTGCCAGCAGTGAGGGACAGGGCCCCGTTCCACGGACGCAGTATTTT; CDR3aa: CASSEGQGPVPRTQYF
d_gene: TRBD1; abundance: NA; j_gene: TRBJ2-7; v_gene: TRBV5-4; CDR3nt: TGTGCCAGCAGGGGACAGACCTACGAGCAGTACTTC; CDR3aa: CASRGQTYEQYF
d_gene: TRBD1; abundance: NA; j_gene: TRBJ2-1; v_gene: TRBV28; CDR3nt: TGTGCCAGCATTGGACAGGGACCGAGCTCCTACAATGAGCAGTTCTTC; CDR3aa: CASIGQGPSSYNEQFF
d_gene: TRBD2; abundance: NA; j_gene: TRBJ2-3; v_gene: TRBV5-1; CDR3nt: TGCGCCAGCAGCTCACAAAGCGGGGGGGCCGTGACAGATACGCAGTATTTT; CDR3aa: CASSSQSGGAVTDTQYF
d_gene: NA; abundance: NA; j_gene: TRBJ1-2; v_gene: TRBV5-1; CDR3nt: TGCGCCAGCAGCCCAGGGACAACAGGTCAAGGCTACACCTTC; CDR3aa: CASSPGTTGQGYTF
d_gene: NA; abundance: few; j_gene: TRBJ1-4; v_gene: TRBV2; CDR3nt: TGTGCCAGCAGTGTGGGTATATGGAGTACTAATGAAAAACTGTTTTTT; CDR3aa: CASSVGIWSTNEKLFF
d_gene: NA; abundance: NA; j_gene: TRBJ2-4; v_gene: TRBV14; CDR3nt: TGTGCCAGCAGCCTCGTTGAGGGAGTCAAAAACATTCAGTACTTC; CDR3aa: CASSLVEGVKNIQYF
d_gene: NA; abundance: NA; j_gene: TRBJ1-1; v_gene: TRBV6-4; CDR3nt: TGTGCCAGCAGTGACTCCGTCGACACTGAAGCTTTCTTT; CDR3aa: CASSDSVDTEAFF
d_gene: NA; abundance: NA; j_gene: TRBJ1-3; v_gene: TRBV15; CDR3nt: TGTGCCACCAGCAGAGAAGCGGCGTTCTCTGGAAACACCATATATTTT; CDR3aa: CATSREAAFSGNTIYF
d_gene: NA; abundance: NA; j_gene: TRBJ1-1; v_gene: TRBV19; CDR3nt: TGTGCCAGTAGTATAAGCGTAGGTGAAGCTTTCTTT; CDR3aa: CASSISVGEAFF
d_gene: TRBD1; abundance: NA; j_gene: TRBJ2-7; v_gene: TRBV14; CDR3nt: TGTGCCAGCAGCTCGTGGACAGGCGCCGAGCAGTACTTC; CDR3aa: CASSSWTGAEQYF
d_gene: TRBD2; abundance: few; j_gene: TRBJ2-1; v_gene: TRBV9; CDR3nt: TGTGCCAGCAGCTCGGGACTAGTGACCTACAATGAGCAGTTCTTC; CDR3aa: CASSSGLVTYNEQFF
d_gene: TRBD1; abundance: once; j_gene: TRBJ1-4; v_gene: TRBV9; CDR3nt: TGTGCCAGCAGCCTAAGACCGGGACAGGGAGGTGAAAAACTGTTTTTT; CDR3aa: CASSLRPGQGGEKLFF
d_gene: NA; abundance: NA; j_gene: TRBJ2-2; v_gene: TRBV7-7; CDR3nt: TGTGCTAGCAGCTGGACAGCCTCGAACACCGGGGAGCTGTTTTTT; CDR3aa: CASSWTASNTGELFF
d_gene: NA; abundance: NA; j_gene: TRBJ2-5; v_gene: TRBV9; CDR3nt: TGTGCCAGCAGCAAGACTCAAGAGACCCAGTACTTC; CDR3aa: CASSKTQETQYF
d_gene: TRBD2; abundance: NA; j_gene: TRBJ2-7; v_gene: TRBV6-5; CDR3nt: TGTGCCAGCAGGGAGACTAGCTCCCGCTACGAGCAGTACTTC; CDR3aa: CASRETSSRYEQYF
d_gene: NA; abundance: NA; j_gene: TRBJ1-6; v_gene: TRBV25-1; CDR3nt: TGTGCCAGCAGTGGACAGGTTTCGATTACACCCCTCCACTTT; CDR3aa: CASSGQVSITPLHF
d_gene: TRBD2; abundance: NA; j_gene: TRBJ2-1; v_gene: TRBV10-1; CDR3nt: TGCGCCAGCAGTGAGTGGATCCTAGCGGTCTCCTACAATGAGCAGTTCTTC; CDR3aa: CASSEWILAVSYNEQFF
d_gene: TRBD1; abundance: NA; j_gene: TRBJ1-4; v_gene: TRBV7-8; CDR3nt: TGTGCCAGCAGCTTGGGGGACAGAGAAAAACTGTTTTTT; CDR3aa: CASSLGDREKLFF
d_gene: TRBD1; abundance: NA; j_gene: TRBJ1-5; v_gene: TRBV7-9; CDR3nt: TGTGCCAGCAGCAACCGGGACAGGGCGAGCAATCAGCCCCAGCATTTT; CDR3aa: CASSNRDRASNQPQHF
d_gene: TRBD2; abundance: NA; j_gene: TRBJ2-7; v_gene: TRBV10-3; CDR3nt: TGTGCCATCAGGACTAGCGACGAGCGGTACTTC; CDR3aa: CAIRTSDERYF
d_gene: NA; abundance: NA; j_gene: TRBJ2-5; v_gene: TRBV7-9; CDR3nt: TGTGCCAGCAGCTTAAGTAGAGGGGGCGCGGGGGAGACCCAGTACTTC; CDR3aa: CASSLSRGGAGETQYF